This T cell receptor beta chain comes out of a study of blood T cell repertoires in COVID-19. The length of the CDR3 is 15 residues. With 6 bases removed from V and 9 bases from J, the gap between germline ends came to 21 bases. Looked up from germline, CDR1 is SGHAT and CDR2 is FQNNGV. In the authors' methods: Amplification of reference gene primers provided the estimated nucleated cell counts. Clones were sequenced by immunoSEQ multiplex PCR, and TCRdb holds only the in-frame ones, with some missing. Clone size and the V and J calls come from that table; the DNA yielded D and trimming. The sample holds 95,000 to 100,000 clones; over 80% are singletons and the top ten take 5% to 6%.

The sample consisted of peripheral blood. The sequence was obtained from a man in his forties or fifties with active COVID-19. The chain has TRBV11-2 and TRBJ2-1; the D gene is possibly TRBD2 (6 bases). The CDR3 sequence is CASSSSSVARSEQFF. CDR3 DNA sequence: TGTGCCAGCAGTTCATCTAGCGTCGCTCGTTCTGAGCAGTTCTTC.